These 20 T cell receptor beta chains originate from one sample sequenced in a study of PD-L1 blockade in urothelial cancer. The table came from immunoSEQ multiplex PCR; TCRdb's copy has only in-frame clones and leaves some out. The sample lists around 130,000 clones, less than 85% occurring once. Time point given: pretreatment peripheral blood. The specimen was PBMCs, collected around atezolizumab (anti-PD-L1) treatment. The receptors come from a man between 45 and 60 years old with urothelial cancer.

The chain uses TRBV28 and TRBJ1-1; 8 nucleotides match TRBD1. V shed 6 bases, J shed 2 bases, and the junction held 11 bases outside the gene matches. The germline V gene encodes CDR1 MDHEN and CDR2 SYDVKM. The CDR3 runs to 16 residues. CDR3 coding DNA: TGTGCCAGCAGCGAGCCCAGGGGGCGAGGTAACACTGAAGCTTTCTTT. Its translation: CASSEPRGRGNTEAFF. Full variable domain (outside the CDR3, taken from reference TRBV28 and TRBJ1-1): DVKVTQSSRYLVKRTGEKVFLECVQDMDHENMFWYRQDPGLGLRLIYFSYDVKMKEKGDIPEGYSVSREKKERFSLILESASTNQTSMYLCASSEPRGRGNTEAFFGQGTRLTVV.

Here the CDR3 DNA reads TGTGCCAGCAGTTCCGGGACAGGTTCTCAGCCCCAGCATTTT. Its protein is CASSSGTGSQPQHF. This chain links TRBV28 with TRBJ1-5, with 8 bases matching TRBD1. CDR1 and CDR2 (germline): MDHEN, SYDVKM. CDR3 length: 14 residues. V shed 4 bases and J 6 bases; nucleotides not matched to a gene: 5.

The chain links TRBV5-1 to TRBJ2-7; perhaps TRBD2 as D (6 bases). This CDR3 has 14 residues. Germline loops: CDR1 SGHRS, CDR2 YFSETQ. V lost 2 bases and J lost 4, with 13 bases in between. The CDR3 DNA follows: TGCGCCAGCAGCTTTGGGGGGACGAGGTACGAGCAGTACTTC. Amino acid sequence: CASSFGGTRYEQYF.

The rearrangement joins TRBV7-9 to TRBJ2-5; 11 bases map to TRBD2. Trimming cost V 1 base and J 2 bases; bases outside gene matches: 6. CDR3 size: 17 residues. Germline V gene sequence: CDR1 SEHNR, CDR2 FQNEAQ (reference sequence). As DNA, the CDR3 is TGTGCCAGCAGCTTAGGTGCGGCTAGCGGGAGGCAAGAGACCCAGTACTTC. Its protein product is CASSLGAASGRQETQYF.

This chain connects TRBV5-5 to TRBJ1-5; possibly TRBD1 for D (5 bases). Germline V CDR1 and CDR2: SGHKS, YYEKEE (reference sequence). The CDR3 spans 17 residues. V was pared by 4 bases and J by 2 bases, with 19 bases between. CDR3 nucleotides: TGTGCCAGCAGCGTGGGACCGATGGTAGGGGGCAATCAGCCCCAGCATTTT. This encodes CASSVGPMVGGNQPQHF.

J is TRBJ1-1 and V is TRBV5-4; 11 nucleotides align to TRBD1. Trimming took 2 bases from V and 7 from J; bases not matched to a gene: 4. This CDR3 has 14 amino acids. In germline, CDR1 is SGHNT, CDR2 YYREEE (reference sequence). The DNA for the CDR3 is TGTGCCAGCAGCTTTGGGACAGGGGGACTTGAAGCTTTCTTT. Translation gives CASSFGTGGLEAFF.

This clone has just a few counts. CDR3 coding DNA: TGCAGCGTCAAAAGCGGGCGTGAAAAACTGTTTTTT. It encodes CSVKSGREKLFF. The rearrangement links TRBV29-1 to TRBJ1-4; no clear D gene. CDR1 is SQVTM, CDR2 ANQGSEA, per germline. V shed 6 bases and J shed 7 bases, with 12 bases lying between them. There are 12 residues in the CDR3.

In its sample, this clone was seen once. The chain combines TRBV7-2 with TRBJ2-1; a possible D gene is TRBD2 (5 bases). Trimming cost V 0 bases and J 4 bases, with 13 bases left between them. This CDR3 has 16 amino acids. The germline CDR1 and CDR2 sequences are SGHTA and FQGNSA. CDR3 nucleotide sequence: TGTGCCAGCAGCTTAGCGCTCGGACTGACATACAATGAGCAGTTCTTC. Amino acids: CASSLALGLTYNEQFF.

The V gene is TRBV5-6, the J gene TRBJ2-7, with a tentative D call TRBD1 (6 bases). The CDR3 is 14 amino acids. Germline CDR1 and CDR2: SGHDT and YYEEEE. V shed 3 bases and J shed 5 bases, with 15 bases lying between them. The chain's CDR3 is CASSWGQGVDEQYF. The CDR3 coding sequence is TGTGCCAGCAGCTGGGGGCAGGGTGTGGACGAGCAGTACTTC.

The V gene is TRBV6-1, the J gene TRBJ2-5; D is possibly TRBD1 (6 bases). CDR3 length equals 13 residues. Trimming stripped 5 bases from V and 3 bases from J, with 10 bases between. Germline loops: CDR1 MNHNS, CDR2 SASEGT. CDR3 in DNA: TGTGCCAGCAGTAAAAACAGGGAAGAGACCCAGTACTTC. It yields the protein CASSKNREETQYF.

This clone was counted once. The chain links TRBV28 to TRBJ2-7; D is possibly TRBD1 (5 bases). There are 14 residues in the CDR3. V was pared by 6 bases and J by 4 bases, with 16 bases between. In germline, CDR1 is MDHEN, CDR2 SYDVKM. CDR3 loop: CASSRPGIFYEQYF. The CDR3 DNA reads as TGTGCCAGCAGCCGTCCAGGGATCTTTTACGAGCAGTACTTC.

V gene TRBV7-2 combines with J gene TRBJ2-7; 8 bases agree with TRBD2. V lost 5 bases and J lost 7; bases outside the gene matches: 10. Germline loops: CDR1 SGHTA, CDR2 FQGNSA. The CDR3 is made up of 14 amino acids. The CDR3 DNA reads as TGTGCCAGCAGCAAGAGCGGGAGTCTGGAAGAGCAGTACTTC. As protein: CASSKSGSLEEQYF.

The CDR3 reads CASGLVTSGKYGYTF. For the CDR3, the DNA is TGTGCTAGTGGTTTGGTGACTAGCGGGAAATATGGCTACACCTTC. V is TRBV12-5 and J is TRBJ1-2, with D unresolved. The germline CDR1 and CDR2 sequences are LGHNT and FRNRAP. This CDR3 has 15 residues. The germline V and J ends were trimmed by 0 bases and 5 bases, with 13 bases remaining between them.

A word on this clone: At one boundary the junction diverges from the germline segment, which might be a read error. The rearrangement uses TRBV6-5 and TRBJ2-7; weak D call: TRBD2 (6 bases). Germline V gives CDR1 MNHEY, CDR2 SVGAGI. The CDR3 extends over 11 amino acids. The DNA for the CDR3 is TGTGCCAGCAGTGAAAGGACTATAAGTCGGTTC. This sequence encodes CASSERTISRF.

The J gene is TRBJ2-5, the V gene TRBV2, with D unresolved. The germline gives CDR1 SNHLY, CDR2 FYNNEI. The CDR3 is made up of 13 amino acids. The V and J ends lost 4 bases and 1 base respectively, with 7 bases between them. CDR3 residues: CASSVTPQETQYF. In DNA, the CDR3 is TGTGCCAGCAGTGTGACTCCCCAAGAGACCCAGTACTTC.

The chain's CDR3 is CASSLAGQRGTDTQYF. CDR3 nucleotide sequence: TGCGCCAGCAGCTTGGCGGGTCAACGTGGAACAGATACGCAGTATTTT. The gene calls are TRBV5-1 and TRBJ2-3, with unresolved D. The CDR3 consists of 16 residues. V was trimmed by 0 bases and J by 3 bases, leaving 14 bases between them. Germline lookup yields CDR1 SGHRS and CDR2 YFSETQ. Using reference TRBV5-1 and TRBJ2-3 for the parts outside the CDR3, the full variable domain is KAGVTQTPRYLIKTRGQQVTLSCSPISGHRSVSWYQQTPGQGLQFLFEYFSETQRNKGNFPGRFSGRQFSNSRSEMNVSTLELGDSALYLCASSLAGQRGTDTQYFGPGTRLTVL.

The chain links TRBV28 to TRBJ1-1; a weak D match, TRBD1 (6 bases). CDR1 is MDHEN, CDR2 SYDVKM, per germline. Trimming stripped 1 base from V and 5 bases from J, with 20 bases between. The CDR3 totals 17 residues. Written as DNA, the CDR3 is TGTGCCAGCAGTTTATCAGGGGCCCCCCGGGTGGCAACTGAAGCTTTCTTT. It specifies CASSLSGAPRVATEAFF.

In this sample, this clone turned up once. The rearrangement joins TRBV2 to TRBJ2-5, with D perhaps TRBD2 (6 bases). The CDR3 contains 11 residues. Per germline, CDR1 SNHLY and CDR2 FYNNEI. The V gene lost 10 bases and the J gene lost 2 bases, with 8 bases spanning the gap. The DNA of the CDR3 is TGTGCCATCGGGACTCAAGAGACCCAGTACTTC. Amino acid sequence: CAIGTQETQYF.

This sequence joins TRBV30 and TRBJ1-4; the D gene is possibly TRBD1 (6 bases). Germline V gene lookup returns CDR1 GTSNPN and CDR2 SVGIG (reference sequence). The length of the CDR3 is 15 residues. V shed 3 bases and J shed 5 bases, with 16 bases lying between them. The CDR3 DNA is TGTGCCTGGAGCGCCGAACAGGGAAGGAATGAAAAACTGTTTTTT. Residues: CAWSAEQGRNEKLFF.

This clone occurred a few times. The chain recombines TRBV5-4 with TRBJ2-1, with TRBD2 matching 8 bases. Germline values: CDR1 SGHNT, CDR2 YYREEE (reference sequence). CDR3 size: 15 residues. With 4 bases clipped from V and 14 bases from J, the junction kept 17 bases outside the gene matches. The CDR3 sequence is CASSPTGTRMGEEFF. CDR3 DNA: TGTGCCAGCAGCCCGACCGGGACTAGGATGGGGGAGGAGTTCTTC.